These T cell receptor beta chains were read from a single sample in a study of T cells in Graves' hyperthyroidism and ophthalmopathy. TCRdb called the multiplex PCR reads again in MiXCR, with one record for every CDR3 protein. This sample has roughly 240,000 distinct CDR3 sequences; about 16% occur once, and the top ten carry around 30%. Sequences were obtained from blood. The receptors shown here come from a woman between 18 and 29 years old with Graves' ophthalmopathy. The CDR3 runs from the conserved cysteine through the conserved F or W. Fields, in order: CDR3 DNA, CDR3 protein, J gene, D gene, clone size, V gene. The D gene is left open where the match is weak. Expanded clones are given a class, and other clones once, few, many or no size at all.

TGTGCCAGCAGCTTATCGGACAGTAAAGCTTTCTTT	CASSLSDSKAFF	TRBJ1-1	.	.	TRBV7-8
TGTGCCAGCAGCCTGGGACTAGCGGGAGTCGGGGAGCTGTTTTTT	CASSLGLAGVGELFF	TRBJ2-2	TRBD2	many	TRBV11-2
TGTGCCAGCAGCTTAACGTCAGGGAAAGGGGATACGCAGTATTTT	CASSLTSGKGDTQYF	TRBJ2-3	.	many	TRBV7-3
TGCGCCAGCAGTGAGCGCGGAGGGAACACTGAAGCTTTCTTT	CASSERGGNTEAFF	TRBJ1-1	.	many	TRBV10-2
TGCAGTGCTACGGGGGAGGAGACCCAGTACTTC	CSATGEETQYF	TRBJ2-5	.	many	TRBV20-1
TGTGCCAGCAGTCCCCGGGACAGTGGATCACAAAGGTCACCCCTCCACTTT	CASSPRDSGSQRSPLHF	TRBJ1-6	TRBD1	few	TRBV6-2/TRBV6-3
TGTGCCAGCAGCCTAGAGGGACAGGTCAACACTGAAGCTTTCTTT	CASSLEGQVNTEAFF	TRBJ1-1	TRBD1	many	TRBV7-9
TGTGCCAGCAGCTTAGAACCGGGAAACACTGAAGCTTTCTTT	CASSLEPGNTEAFF	TRBJ1-1	.	many	TRBV11-1
TGTGCCAGCAGCTCGGACGGGAATTCACCCCTCCACTTT	CASSSDGNSPLHF	TRBJ1-6	.	many	TRBV7-3
TGTGCCAGCAGTCACGAATGGGCGGGGGGGACCGGGGAGCTGTTTTTT	CASSHEWAGGTGELFF	TRBJ2-2	TRBD2	.	TRBV27
TGTGCCAGCAGTAAAGGTAGCGGCAACAATGAGCAGTTCTTC	CASSKGSGNNEQFF	TRBJ2-1	.	.	TRBV25-1
TGTGCCAGCAGTTTACGACTCTCCGGGACAACTACCTTCGGCTACACCTTC	CASSLRLSGTTTFGYTF	TRBJ1-2	.	.	TRBV12-3/TRBV12-4
TGCGCCAGCAGCCAAGATATTGCAGGGATCTATGGCTACACCTTC	CASSQDIAGIYGYTF	TRBJ1-2	.	many	TRBV4-1
TGTGCCAGCAGCGGGGTTGCCACAGATACGCAGTATTTT	CASSGVATDTQYF	TRBJ2-3	.	.	TRBV28
TGCAGTGCTAGGGACCTACTAGCGGAACAAGAGACCCAGTACTTC	CSARDLLAEQETQYF	TRBJ2-5	TRBD2	many	TRBV20-1
TGTGCCAGCAGCACCGGGACAGCGTCCCAGGAGACCCAGTACTTC	CASSTGTASQETQYF	TRBJ2-5	TRBD1	once	TRBV9
TGTGCCAGCAGTTTAGGGCACATCAGTTCCCTGTTTTTT	CASSLGHISSLFF	TRBJ1-4	.	.	TRBV12-3/TRBV12-4
TGTGCCACTGCGGGACCCAACGAGGAGACCCAGTACTTC	CATAGPNEETQYF	TRBJ2-5	.	.	TRBV7-9
TGTGCCAGCAGTCCTCCTACGGGAGGAGCAACCGAGCAGTACTTC	CASSPPTGGATEQYF	TRBJ2-7	TRBD2	.	TRBV28
TGTGCCAGCAGCCTGGCCGGGACTAGCAGAATGAAGAACACCGGGGAGCTGTTTTTT	CASSLAGTSRMKNTGELFF	TRBJ2-2	TRBD2	many	TRBV7-3
TGCGCCAGCAATAGTCTGGACGGGGAGACCCAGTACTTC	CASNSLDGETQYF	TRBJ2-5	.	many	TRBV5-1
TGTGCCAGCGGGCGGGGTAAAGAGGCCTACGAGCAGTACTTC	CASGRGKEAYEQYF	TRBJ2-7	.	many	TRBV5-5
TGTGCCAGCAGCTCGACATCAACCGGGGAGCTGTTTTTT	CASSSTSTGELFF	TRBJ2-2	.	many	TRBV7-3
TGTGCCAGCAGTTCGACAGGGGGCTCGGAGGAGCAGTACTTC	CASSSTGGSEEQYF	TRBJ2-7	TRBD1	many	TRBV6-1
TGCAGTGCTGGGGACGGTTTAGCTAACTATGGCTACACCTTC	CSAGDGLANYGYTF	TRBJ1-2	.	.	TRBV20-1
TGTGCCAGCAGGATCGACGGGAACACTGAAGCTTTCTTT	CASRIDGNTEAFF	TRBJ1-1	.	many	TRBV6-1
TGTGCCAGCAGTCCCCCTAGCGGGGGACTCTACGAGCAGTACTTC	CASSPPSGGLYEQYF	TRBJ2-7	TRBD2	.	TRBV12-3/TRBV12-4
TGTGCCAGCAGTCCCGGGACTAGCGGGAGGGCCGACCATGAGCAGTTCTTC	CASSPGTSGRADHEQFF	TRBJ2-1	TRBD2	.	TRBV6-1
TGCGCCAGCAGCTTGGCTGCAGGGGGCGTAGCAGATACGCAGTATTTT	CASSLAAGGVADTQYF	TRBJ2-3	TRBD1	many	TRBV5-1